This is a list of T cell receptor beta chains from one sample in a study of blood T cell repertoires in COVID-19. Only in-frame clones appear in the TCRdb table, and some are missing; sequencing was by immunoSEQ multiplex PCR. This table has roughly 43,000 clones, roughly 89% appearing once. The sample comprised peripheral blood. Receptors were obtained from a man aged 60 to 75 with active COVID-19. The CDR3 runs from the conserved cysteine through the conserved F or W. A D gene is named only where the DNA matches it firmly. A row's size may be missing; if present it is once, few, many or a size class.

v_call,clone_size,j_call,d_call,cdr3_nt,cdr3_aa
TRBV29-1,once,TRBJ1-1,-,TGCAGCGTTGAAGGGGGGCTGGGCACTGAAGCTTTCTTT,CSVEGGLGTEAFF
TRBV4-1,-,TRBJ2-1,TRBD1,TGCGCCAGCCGATGGGGCCCGACAGGGGGCGATGAGCAGTTCTTC,CASRWGPTGGDEQFF
TRBV6-2/TRBV6-3,-,TRBJ1-1,-,TGTGCCAGCAGTCCCCTGCGAACTGAAGCTTTCTTT,CASSPLRTEAFF
TRBV7-2,-,TRBJ2-1,TRBD2,TGTGCCAGCAGCGCTCTAGCGGGAGTTCACAATGAGCAGTTCTTC,CASSALAGVHNEQFF
TRBV19,-,TRBJ1-5,TRBD1,TGTGCCAGTAGTGCGGACAGGGTTGAGCCCCAGCATTTT,CASSADRVEPQHF
TRBV10-3,-,TRBJ1-6,-,TGTGCCAGCCGTAGCTCCTATAATTCACCCCTCCACTTT,CASRSSYNSPLHF
TRBV6-1,-,TRBJ1-1,-,TGTGCCAGCAGTTCCGGGACTGCCGCCACTGAAGCTTTCTTT,CASSSGTAATEAFF
TRBV5-1,-,TRBJ2-3,-,TGCGCCAGCAGCTGGGGCTCGGGGGGGACAGGGTCCCCAGATACGCAGTATTTT,CASSWGSGGTGSPDTQYF
TRBV4-3,-,TRBJ2-5,-,TGCGCCAGCAGCCAAGGAATGGTCGGGGAGACCCAGTACTTC,CASSQGMVGETQYF
TRBV7-2,once,TRBJ2-7,-,TGTGCCAGCAGCTTAGCGGGAGACTTCTACGAGCAGTACTTC,CASSLAGDFYEQYF
TRBV28,-,TRBJ2-7,TRBD2,TGTGCCAGCAGTTTATGGGGGACTAGCGGGAAGTACGAGCAGTACTTC,CASSLWGTSGKYEQYF
TRBV28,-,TRBJ1-6,-,TGTGCCAGCAGTCAGCCGGGGGGGAGGGGCGCATATAATTCACCCCTCCACTTT,CASSQPGGRGAYNSPLHF
TRBV10-3,-,TRBJ2-1,-,TGTGCCATCAGTGAGTTAGCTAGCACCTACAATGAGCAGTTCTTC,CAISELASTYNEQFF
TRBV6-5,-,TRBJ2-7,-,TGTGCCAGCATCCAAACTCCGGGCTACGAGCAGTACTTC,CASIQTPGYEQYF
TRBV7-9,-,TRBJ1-1,TRBD1,TGTGCCAGCAGCCCGAAGGGGGCTCTGAACACTGAAGCTTTCTTT,CASSPKGALNTEAFF
TRBV14,-,TRBJ2-3,-,TGTGCCAGCAGCCACGCAGATACGCAGTATTTT,CASSHADTQYF
TRBV9,once,TRBJ2-5,TRBD2,TGTGCCAGCAGCGTTGGACTAGCCTCGGGAGAGACCCAGTACTTC,CASSVGLASGETQYF
TRBV5-1,-,TRBJ1-3,TRBD1,TGCGCCAGCAGCGAGCAGGGGGCTGGAAACACCATATATTTT,CASSEQGAGNTIYF
TRBV19,-,TRBJ1-1,-,TGTGCCAGTAGGGGCATGGAGAACACTGAAGCTTTCTTT,CASRGMENTEAFF
TRBV25-1,few,TRBJ2-2,TRBD2,TGTGCCAGCAGTGGGCGACTAGCGGGAGTATACAGCGGGGAGCTGTTTTTT,CASSGRLAGVYSGELFF
TRBV2,-,TRBJ1-1,TRBD1,TGTGCCAGCAGTCTGGGACAGCCGAGCACTGAAGCTTTCTTT,CASSLGQPSTEAFF
TRBV7-9,-,TRBJ1-5,-,TGTGCCAGCAGCTTAGGGGACACCAATAGCAATCAGCCCCAGCATTTT,CASSLGDTNSNQPQHF
TRBV7-8,-,TRBJ2-5,-,TGTGCCAGCAGCTTTAACAGGGTAGGCGAGACCCAGTACTTC,CASSFNRVGETQYF
TRBV7-8,-,TRBJ2-5,-,TGTGCCGGAACGGACAATTTAGGGGAAGAGACCCAGTACTTC,CAGTDNLGEETQYF
TRBV19,-,TRBJ1-2,TRBD1,TGTGCCAGTAGGATGGAAGGGGGCAGATATAACTATGGCTACACCTTC,CASRMEGGRYNYGYTF
TRBV18,-,TRBJ2-7,-,TGTGCCAGCTCACCACCGAGTCCGGGGATTTCCTACGAGCAGTACTTC,CASSPPSPGISYEQYF
TRBV9,-,TRBJ2-3,TRBD2,TGTGCCAGCAGCACCGGGACTAGCGGGAGCGTAACAGATACGCAGTATTTT,CASSTGTSGSVTDTQYF
TRBV5-5,-,TRBJ2-3,TRBD2,TGTGCCAGCGATCGACTAGCGGCGACCACAGATACGCAGTATTTT,CASDRLAATTDTQYF
TRBV21-1,-,TRBJ1-4,-,TGTGCCAGCAGCAAAGGCAAGGACAGGGGGCGCCGACGGGAAAAACTGTTTTTT,CASSKGKDRGRRREKLFF
TRBV7-9,-,TRBJ2-3,-,TGTGCCAGCAGCTTAGGACGGGAAGGTAGCACAGATACGCAGTATTTT,CASSLGREGSTDTQYF
TRBV30,once,TRBJ1-5,-,TGTGCCTGGAGTGTACAGGGACATCAGCCCCAGCATTTT,CAWSVQGHQPQHF
TRBV27,-,TRBJ2-2,-,TGTGCCAGCAGTTTAATAGGCAGGGGGAACACCGGGGAGCTGTTTTTT,CASSLIGRGNTGELFF
TRBV13,-,TRBJ2-7,TRBD1,TGTGCCAGCAGCCGAACCGGGACAGCCGACCACGAGCAGTACTTC,CASSRTGTADHEQYF
TRBV6-5,-,TRBJ1-1,TRBD1,TGTGCCAGCAGCACTACAGGGGGAGGTACCCGATTT,CASSTTGGGTRF
TRBV6-1,-,TRBJ1-1,-,TGTGCCAGCAGTGAAGCGGGCGCAGGGTGGGCTTTCTTT,CASSEAGAGWAFF
TRBV5-1,-,TRBJ2-3,TRBD1,TGCGCCAGCAGCTTGGGGACAGGGGTGCGAGATACGCAGTATTTT,CASSLGTGVRDTQYF
TRBV29-1,-,TRBJ2-7,-,TGCAGCGTTGGGAGTGCCGGGGAGCAGTACTTC,CSVGSAGEQYF
TRBV12-3/TRBV12-4,-,TRBJ1-2,-,TGTGCCAGCGGCAGGGTGGGTAACTATGGCTACACCTTC,CASGRVGNYGYTF
TRBV7-2,-,TRBJ2-1,-,TGTGCCAGCAGCCACGGATTCGGGGAATTCTACAATGAGCAGTTCTTC,CASSHGFGEFYNEQFF
TRBV7-3,-,TRBJ2-6,TRBD2,TGTGCCAGCACCCCTAGCGGTACTTCCTCTGGGGCCAACGTCCTGACTTTC,CASTPSGTSSGANVLTF
TRBV9,-,TRBJ1-2,TRBD1,TGTGCCAGCGGAAGGGGGCTCTATGGCTACACCTTC,CASGRGLYGYTF
TRBV5-1,-,TRBJ2-2,-,TGCGCCAGCAGCTTCGCGGGGTCGAACACCGGGGAGCTGTTTTTT,CASSFAGSNTGELFF
TRBV29-1,-,TRBJ2-3,TRBD2,TGCAGCGTTGAAGGGGTCTTAGCGGGAGGAGATACGCAGTATTTT,CSVEGVLAGGDTQYF
TRBV19,-,TRBJ2-3,TRBD2,TGTGCCAGTCAGACTAGCGGGAGGGCAGATACGCAGTATTTT,CASQTSGRADTQYF
TRBV6-4,-,TRBJ2-7,-,TGTGCCAGCAGTGACGTCGAAGCAAGGGCGGGAATCCCCTACGAGCAGTACTTC,CASSDVEARAGIPYEQYF
TRBV20-1,-,TRBJ2-1,TRBD2,TGCAGTGCTAGTCCTGGAGCGGGAGGGGACAATGAGCAGTTCTTC,CSASPGAGGDNEQFF
TRBV19,-,TRBJ1-6,-,TGTGCCAGTAGTATGGGGGCAGCCAAGCCTTCACCCCTCCACTTT,CASSMGAAKPSPLHF
TRBV6-6,-,TRBJ2-3,TRBD1,TGTGCCAGCAGAGAGGGGGCTAAAGATACGCAGTATTTT,CASREGAKDTQYF
TRBV7-2,-,TRBJ2-7,TRBD2,TGTGCCAGCAGCCGCGGACTAGCGTTATCCTACGAGCAGTACTTC,CASSRGLALSYEQYF
TRBV28,-,TRBJ1-5,-,TGTGCCAGCAGTGAATTGGGCGGGGCGACCATTAATCAGCCCCAGCATTTT,CASSELGGATINQPQHF
TRBV5-1,-,TRBJ2-3,-,TGCGCCAGCAGCTTGATCCTAGCCGGCATGAGAGCCACAGATACGCAGTATTTT,CASSLILAGMRATDTQYF
TRBV7-2,once,TRBJ1-2,-,TGTGCCAGCAGCTCGGTAGGGGGGGCGAACTATGGCTACACCTTC,CASSSVGGANYGYTF
TRBV5-1,-,TRBJ2-7,TRBD2,TGCGCCAGCAGCCCCGGACTAGCGGCTAGCTCCTACGAGCAGTACTTC,CASSPGLAASSYEQYF
TRBV5-1,-,TRBJ2-1,TRBD2,TGCGCCAGCAGCTTGGGTAGGCGGGAGAGCCCCGATGAGCAGTTCTTC,CASSLGRRESPDEQFF